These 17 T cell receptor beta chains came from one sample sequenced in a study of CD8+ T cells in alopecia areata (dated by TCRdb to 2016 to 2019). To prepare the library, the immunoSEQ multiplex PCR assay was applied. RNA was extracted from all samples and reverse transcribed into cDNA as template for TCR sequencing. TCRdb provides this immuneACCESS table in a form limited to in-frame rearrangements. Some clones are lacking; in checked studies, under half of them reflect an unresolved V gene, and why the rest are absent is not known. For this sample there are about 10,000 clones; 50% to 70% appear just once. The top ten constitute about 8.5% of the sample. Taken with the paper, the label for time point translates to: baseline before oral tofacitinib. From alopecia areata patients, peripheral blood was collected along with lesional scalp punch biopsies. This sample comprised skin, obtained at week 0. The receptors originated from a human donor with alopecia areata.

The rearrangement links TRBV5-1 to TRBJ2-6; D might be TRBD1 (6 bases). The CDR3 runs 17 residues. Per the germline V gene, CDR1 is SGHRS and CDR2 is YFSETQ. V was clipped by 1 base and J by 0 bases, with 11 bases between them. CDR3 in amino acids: CASSLQGQNSGANVLTF. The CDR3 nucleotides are TGCGCCAGCAGCTTGCAGGGGCAAAACTCTGGGGCCAACGTCCTGACTTTC.

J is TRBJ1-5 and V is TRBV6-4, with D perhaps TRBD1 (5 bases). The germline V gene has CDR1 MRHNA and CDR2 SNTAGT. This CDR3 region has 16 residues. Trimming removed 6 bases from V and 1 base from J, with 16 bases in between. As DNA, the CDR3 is TGTGCCAGCAGAGGGGAGACAGATTGGAGCAATCAGCCCCAGCATTTT. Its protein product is CASRGETDWSNQPQHF.

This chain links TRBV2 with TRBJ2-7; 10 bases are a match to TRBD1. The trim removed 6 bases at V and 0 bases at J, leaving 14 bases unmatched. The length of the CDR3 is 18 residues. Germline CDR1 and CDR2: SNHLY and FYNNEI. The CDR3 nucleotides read TGTGCCAGCAGCCACAAGTCCCAGGGACAGGGGTTCTCCTACGAGCAGTACTTC. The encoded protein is CASSHKSQGQGFSYEQYF.

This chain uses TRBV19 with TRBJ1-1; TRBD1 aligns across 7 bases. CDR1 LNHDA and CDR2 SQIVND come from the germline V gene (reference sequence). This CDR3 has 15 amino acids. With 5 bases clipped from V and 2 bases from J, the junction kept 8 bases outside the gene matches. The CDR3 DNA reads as TGTGCCAGTAGTTCTTCCGGGACAGCTAACACTGAAGCTTTCTTT. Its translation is CASSSSGTANTEAFF.

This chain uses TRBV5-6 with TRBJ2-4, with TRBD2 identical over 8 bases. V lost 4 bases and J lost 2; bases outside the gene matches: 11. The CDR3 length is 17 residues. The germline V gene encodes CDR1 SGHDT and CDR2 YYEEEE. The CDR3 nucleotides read TGTGCCAGCAGCCCATGGACTAGCTACGTATCCAAAAACATTCAGTACTTC. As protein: CASSPWTSYVSKNIQYF.

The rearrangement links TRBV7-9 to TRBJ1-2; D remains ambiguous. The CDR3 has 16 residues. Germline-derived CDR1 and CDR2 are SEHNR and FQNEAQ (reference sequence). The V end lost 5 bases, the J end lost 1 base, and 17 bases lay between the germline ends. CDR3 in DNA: TGTGCCAGCAGCCCCGATCCCCGAGGCCGTAACTATGGCTACACCTTC. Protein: CASSPDPRGRNYGYTF. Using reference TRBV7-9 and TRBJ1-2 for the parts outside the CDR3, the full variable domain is DTGVSQNPRHKITKRGQNVTFRCDPISEHNRLYWYRQTLGQGPEFLTYFQNEAQLEKSRLLSDRFSAERPKGSFSTLEIQRTEQGDSAMYLCASSPDPRGRNYGYTFGSGTRLTVV.

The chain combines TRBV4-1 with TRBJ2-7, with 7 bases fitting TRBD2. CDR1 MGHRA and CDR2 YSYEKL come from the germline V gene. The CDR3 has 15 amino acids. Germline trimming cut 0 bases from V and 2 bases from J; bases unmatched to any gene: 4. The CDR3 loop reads CASSQERESPYEQYF. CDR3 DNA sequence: TGCGCCAGCAGCCAAGAGCGGGAGTCACCCTACGAGCAGTACTTC.

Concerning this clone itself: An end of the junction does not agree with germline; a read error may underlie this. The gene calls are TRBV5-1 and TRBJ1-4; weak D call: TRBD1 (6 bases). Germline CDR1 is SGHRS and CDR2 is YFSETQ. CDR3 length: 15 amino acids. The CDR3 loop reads CVSSPGRGTNEKLFF. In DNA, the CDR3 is TGCGTCAGCAGCCCCGGGAGGGGGACTAATGAAAAACTGTTTTTT. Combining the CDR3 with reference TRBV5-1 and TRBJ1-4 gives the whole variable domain KAGVTQTPRYLIKTRGQQVTLSCSPISGHRSVSWYQQTPGQGLQFLFEYFSETQRNKGNFPGRFSGRQFSNSRSEMNVSTLELGDSALYLCVSSPGRGTNEKLFFGSGTQLSVL.

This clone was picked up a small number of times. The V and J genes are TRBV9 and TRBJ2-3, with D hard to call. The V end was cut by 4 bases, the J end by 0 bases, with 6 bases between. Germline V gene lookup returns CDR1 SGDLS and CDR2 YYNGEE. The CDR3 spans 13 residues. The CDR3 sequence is CASSPDSTDTQYF. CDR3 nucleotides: TGTGCCAGCAGCCCAGACAGCACAGATACGCAGTATTTT.

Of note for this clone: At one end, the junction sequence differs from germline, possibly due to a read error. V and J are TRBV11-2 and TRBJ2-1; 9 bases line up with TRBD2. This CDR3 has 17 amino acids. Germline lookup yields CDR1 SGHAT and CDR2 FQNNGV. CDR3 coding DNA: TGTGCCAGCAGCTTAGTGTTCTGGAGCGGGAGGTTGAATGAGCGGTTCTTC. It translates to CASSLVFWSGRLNERFF.

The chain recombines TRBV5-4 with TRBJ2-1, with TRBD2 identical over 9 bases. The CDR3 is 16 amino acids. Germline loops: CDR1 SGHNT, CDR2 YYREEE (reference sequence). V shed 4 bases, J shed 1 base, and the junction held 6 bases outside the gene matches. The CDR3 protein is CASSPPTSGSYNEQFF. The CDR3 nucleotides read TGTGCCAGCAGCCCACCGACTAGCGGATCCTACAATGAGCAGTTCTTC. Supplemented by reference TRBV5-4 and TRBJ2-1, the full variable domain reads ETGVTQSPTHLIKTRGQQVTLRCSSQSGHNTVSWYQQALGQGPQFIFQYYREEENGRGNFPPRFSGLQFPNYSSELNVNALELDDSALYLCASSPPTSGSYNEQFFGPGTRLTVL.

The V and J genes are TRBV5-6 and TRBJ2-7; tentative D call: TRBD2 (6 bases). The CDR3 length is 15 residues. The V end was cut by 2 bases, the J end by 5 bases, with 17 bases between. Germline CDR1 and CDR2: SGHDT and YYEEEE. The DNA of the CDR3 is TGTGCCAGCAGCTTTTCCGGGGGAGTCATCAACGAGCAGTACTTC. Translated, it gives CASSFSGGVINEQYF.

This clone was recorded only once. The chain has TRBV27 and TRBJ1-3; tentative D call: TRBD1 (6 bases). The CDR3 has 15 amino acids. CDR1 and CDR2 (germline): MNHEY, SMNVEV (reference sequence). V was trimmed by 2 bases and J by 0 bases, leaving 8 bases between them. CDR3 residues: CASSLDRNSGNTIYF. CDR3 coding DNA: TGTGCCAGCAGTTTAGACAGGAACTCTGGAAACACCATATATTTT.

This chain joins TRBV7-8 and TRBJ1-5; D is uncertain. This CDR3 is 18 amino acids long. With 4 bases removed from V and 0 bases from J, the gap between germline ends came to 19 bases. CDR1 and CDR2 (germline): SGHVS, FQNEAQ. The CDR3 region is CASSSTVARDYSNQPQHF. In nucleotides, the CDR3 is TGTGCCAGCAGCTCTACAGTCGCCCGAGACTATAGCAATCAGCCCCAGCATTTT.

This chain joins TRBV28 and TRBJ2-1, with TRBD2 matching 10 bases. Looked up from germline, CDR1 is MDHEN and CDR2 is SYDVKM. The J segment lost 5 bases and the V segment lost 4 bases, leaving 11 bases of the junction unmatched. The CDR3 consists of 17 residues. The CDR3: CASSSPRGSGRNNEQFF. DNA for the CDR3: TGTGCCAGCAGTTCCCCCCGGGGTAGCGGGAGGAACAATGAGCAGTTCTTC.

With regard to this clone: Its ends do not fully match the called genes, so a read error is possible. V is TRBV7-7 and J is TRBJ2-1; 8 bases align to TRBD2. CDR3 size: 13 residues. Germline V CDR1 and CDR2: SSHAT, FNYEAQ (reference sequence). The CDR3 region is CASRGAGDNEQFF. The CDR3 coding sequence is TGTGCTAGCAGGGGAGCGGGGGACAATGAGCAGTTCTTC.

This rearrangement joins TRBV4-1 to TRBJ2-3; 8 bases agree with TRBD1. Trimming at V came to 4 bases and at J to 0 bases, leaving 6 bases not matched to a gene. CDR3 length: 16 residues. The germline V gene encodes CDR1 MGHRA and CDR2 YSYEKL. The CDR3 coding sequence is TGCGCCAGCAGCCCTATGGACAGGGTGAGCACAGATACGCAGTATTTT. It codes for CASSPMDRVSTDTQYF.